The rows below give T cell receptor beta chains drawn from one sample of a study of T cell responses to AZD1222 COVID-19 vaccine. Clones were read by immunoSEQ multiplex PCR, and TCRdb kept only the in-frame ones, dropping some. The table shows around 160,000 clones, with roughly 92% occurring only once. The sample here was peripheral blood, taken 28 days after the second AZD1222 dose. These receptors were obtained from an adult who received the AZD1222 COVID-19 vaccine. Both conserved end residues are part of each CDR3. The D gene is left open where the match is weak. Some rows have no size entry. The others give once, few or many, or a class for an expanded clone.

TRBV25-1	TRBJ2-5	TRBD1	NA	CASSDRHDRGVRETQYF	TGTGCCAGCAGTGACCGTCATGACAGGGGGGTAAGGGAGACCCAGTACTTC
TRBV30	TRBJ1-2	NA	NA	CAWSGQWDYGYTF	TGTGCCTGGAGTGGACAGTGGGACTATGGCTACACCTTC
TRBV10-3	TRBJ1-1	NA	NA	CAISETENTEAFF	TGTGCCATCAGTGAGACAGAAAACACTGAAGCTTTCTTT
TRBV28	TRBJ2-7	TRBD2	NA	CASSSPAGGNHEQYF	TGTGCCAGCAGTAGCCCAGCGGGAGGGAACCACGAGCAGTACTTC
TRBV9	TRBJ2-3	NA	NA	CASSRLSTDTQYF	TGTGCCAGCAGTAGACTGAGCACAGATACGCAGTATTTT
TRBV19	TRBJ2-1	TRBD1	NA	CASSMGGAGGSYNEQFF	TGTGCCAGTAGTATGGGTGGGGCAGGGGGCTCCTACAATGAGCAGTTCTTC
TRBV7-6	TRBJ2-7	NA	NA	CASSSAADGIAGKQYF	TGTGCCAGCAGCTCGGCCGCTGACGGGATCGCAGGCAAGCAGTACTTC
TRBV12-5	TRBJ2-7	NA	once	CASGLPSGTPVYEQYF	TGTGCTAGTGGCCTCCCCTCCGGGACACCTGTTTACGAGCAGTACTTC
TRBV4-1	TRBJ2-7	TRBD2	NA	CASSPLAGGLEQYF	TGCGCCAGCAGCCCACTAGCGGGAGGTCTCGAGCAGTACTTC
TRBV24-1	TRBJ2-1	TRBD2	NA	CATSDPGLAGGAYNEQFF	TGTGCCACCAGTGATCCTGGACTAGCGGGAGGAGCCTACAATGAGCAGTTCTTC
TRBV5-4	TRBJ1-1	NA	NA	CASSPWSTNTEAFF	TGTGCCAGCAGCCCGTGGAGTACGAACACTGAAGCTTTCTTT